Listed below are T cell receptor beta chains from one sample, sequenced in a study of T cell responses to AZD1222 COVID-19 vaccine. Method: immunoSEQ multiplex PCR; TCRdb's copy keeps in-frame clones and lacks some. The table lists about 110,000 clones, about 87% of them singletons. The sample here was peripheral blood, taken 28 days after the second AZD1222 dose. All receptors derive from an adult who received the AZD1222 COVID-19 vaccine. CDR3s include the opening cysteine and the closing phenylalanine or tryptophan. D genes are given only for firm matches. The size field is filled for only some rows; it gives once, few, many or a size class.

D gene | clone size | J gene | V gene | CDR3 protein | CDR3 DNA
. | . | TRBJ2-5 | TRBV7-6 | CASSLDGQKTETQYF | TGTGCCAGCAGCTTAGATGGACAGAAAACAGAGACCCAGTACTTC
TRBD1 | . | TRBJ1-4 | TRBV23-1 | CASSQSDLDRAKFNEKLFF | TGCGCCAGCAGTCAATCGGATTTGGACAGGGCCAAGTTTAATGAAAAACTGTTTTTT
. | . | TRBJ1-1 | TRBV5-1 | CASSPGGGADREAFF | TGCGCCAGCAGTCCCGGAGGGGGGGCAGACCGAGAAGCTTTCTTT
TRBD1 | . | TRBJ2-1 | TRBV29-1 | CSVEIPRGLYNEQFF | TGCAGCGTTGAAATTCCCAGGGGGCTCTACAATGAGCAGTTCTTC
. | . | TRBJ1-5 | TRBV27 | CASSTYNQPQHF | TGTGCCAGCAGTACCTACAATCAGCCCCAGCATTTT
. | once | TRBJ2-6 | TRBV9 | CASSVEPAGANVLTF | TGTGCCAGCAGTGTTGAGCCGGCCGGGGCCAACGTCCTGACTTTC
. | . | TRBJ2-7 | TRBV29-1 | CSVPADSAYEQYF | TGCAGCGTTCCCGCCGACTCAGCCTACGAGCAGTACTTC
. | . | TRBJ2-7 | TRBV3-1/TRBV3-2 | CASSPQSTYEQYF | TGTGCCAGCAGCCCCCAGAGCACTTACGAGCAGTACTTC
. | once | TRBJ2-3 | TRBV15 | CATSRVSAGTLGTDTQYF | TGTGCCACCAGCAGAGTTTCGGCGGGGACCTTGGGCACAGATACGCAGTATTTT
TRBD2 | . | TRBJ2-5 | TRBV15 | CATSRGSGRETQYF | TGTGCCACCAGCAGAGGGAGCGGGAGGGAGACCCAGTACTTC
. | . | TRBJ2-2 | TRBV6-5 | CASSLQINTGELFF | TGTGCCAGCAGCTTACAAATTAACACCGGGGAGCTGTTTTTT
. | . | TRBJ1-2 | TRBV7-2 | CASSLGRGGFNGYTF | TGTGCCAGCAGCTTAGGGCGCGGGGGGTTCAATGGCTACACCTTC
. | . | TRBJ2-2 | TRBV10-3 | CAIRSGTAGELFF | TGTGCCATCAGGTCCGGGACGGCCGGGGAGCTGTTTTTT
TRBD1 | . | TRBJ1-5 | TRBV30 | CAWSIDRVSQPQHF | TGTGCCTGGAGTATTGACAGGGTCAGTCAGCCCCAGCATTTT
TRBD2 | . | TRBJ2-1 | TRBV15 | CATSRVLAGGGGYNEQFF | TGTGCCACCAGCAGAGTGTTAGCGGGAGGAGGGGGATACAATGAGCAGTTCTTC
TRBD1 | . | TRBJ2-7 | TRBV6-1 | CASSVRTGTGGSEQYF | TGTGCCAGCAGTGTACGAACCGGGACAGGGGGCAGCGAGCAGTACTTC
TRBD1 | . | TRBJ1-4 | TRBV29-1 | CSARRDRGGGDEKLFF | TGCAGCGCCCGTAGGGACAGGGGAGGGGGTGATGAAAAACTGTTTTTT
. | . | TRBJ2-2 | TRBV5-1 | CASSPGHTNTGELFF | TGCGCCAGCAGCCCCGGACACACGAACACCGGGGAGCTGTTTTTT
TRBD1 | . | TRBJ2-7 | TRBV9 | CASSPPPGQGARGEQYF | TGTGCCAGCAGCCCCCCCCCGGGACAGGGGGCGCGCGGCGAGCAGTACTTC
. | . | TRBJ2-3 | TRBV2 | CASCERTKITDTQYF | TGTGCCAGCTGCGAGCGGACTAAGATCACAGATACGCAGTATTTT
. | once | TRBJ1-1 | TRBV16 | CASSRNRDTEAFF | TGTGCCAGCAGCCGTAACAGGGACACTGAAGCTTTCTTT
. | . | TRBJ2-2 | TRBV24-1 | CATSPQNTGELFF | TGTGCCACCAGTCCACAAAACACCGGGGAGCTGTTTTTT
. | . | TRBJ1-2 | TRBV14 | CASSPPLSYGYTF | TGTGCCAGCAGCCCCCCTCTTAGCTATGGCTACACCTTC
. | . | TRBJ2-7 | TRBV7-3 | CASSHGTDPSDEQYF | TGTGCCAGCAGCCATGGGACTGACCCTTCCGACGAGCAGTACTTC
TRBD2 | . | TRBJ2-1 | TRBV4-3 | CASSPSGNSGYNEQFF | TGCGCCAGCAGCCCCAGTGGGAATAGCGGGTACAATGAGCAGTTCTTC
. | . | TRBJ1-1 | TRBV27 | CATKQGTNTEAFF | TGTGCCACCAAACAGGGTACAAACACTGAAGCTTTCTTT
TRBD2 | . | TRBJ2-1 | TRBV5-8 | CASSLAGTSDISYNEQFF | TGTGCCAGCAGCTTGGCCGGGACTAGCGACATCTCCTACAATGAGCAGTTCTTC
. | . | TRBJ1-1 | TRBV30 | CAWSGRSLTEAFF | TGTGCCTGGAGTGGCAGGTCTTTGACTGAAGCTTTCTTT
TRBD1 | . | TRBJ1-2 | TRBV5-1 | CASSSTGGNYGYTF | TGCGCCAGCAGCTCGACAGGGGGCAACTATGGCTACACCTTC
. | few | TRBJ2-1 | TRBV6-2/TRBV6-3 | CASSGLVRTASIGDEQFF | TGTGCCAGCAGCGGGCTAGTCCGGACAGCCTCAATCGGCGATGAGCAGTTCTTC
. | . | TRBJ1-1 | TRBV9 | CASSVSPGAIHTEAFF | TGTGCCAGCAGCGTATCCCCCGGGGCTATCCATACTGAAGCTTTCTTT
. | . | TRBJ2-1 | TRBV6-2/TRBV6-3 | CASSYRHGANNEQFF | TGTGCCAGCAGTTACCGACACGGGGCTAACAATGAGCAGTTCTTC
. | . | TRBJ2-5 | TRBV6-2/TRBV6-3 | CASSYSRWGETQYF | TGTGCCAGCAGTTACTCCAGGTGGGGAGAGACCCAGTACTTC
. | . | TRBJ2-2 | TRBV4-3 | CASSQRPVLARPSEELFF | TGCGCCAGCAGCCAACGGCCCGTTTTAGCCCGGCCATCCGAGGAGCTGTTTTTT
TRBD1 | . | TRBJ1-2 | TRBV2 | CASSGTAGQSGYTF | TGTGCCAGCAGCGGGACAGCCGGACAATCAGGCTACACCTTC
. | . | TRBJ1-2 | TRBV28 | CASSPRGGRDGYTF | TGTGCCAGCAGTCCCCGGGGGGGCAGGGATGGCTACACCTTC
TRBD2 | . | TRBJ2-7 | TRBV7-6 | CASSLVPGGGSSYEQYF | TGTGCCAGCAGCTTAGTCCCGGGGGGGGGATCCTCCTACGAGCAGTACTTC
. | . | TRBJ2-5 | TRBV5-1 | CASSLGLRGLQETQYF | TGCGCCAGCAGCCTGGGACTGAGGGGGTTGCAAGAGACCCAGTACTTC
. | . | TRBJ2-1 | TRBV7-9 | CASSLTGSRAFNEQFF | TGTGCCAGCAGCCTGACTGGGAGTCGGGCCTTCAATGAGCAGTTCTTC
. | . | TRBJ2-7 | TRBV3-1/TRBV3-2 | CASSPFSRDGSYEQYF | TGTGCCAGCAGCCCTTTTTCCCGGGACGGATCCTACGAGCAGTACTTC
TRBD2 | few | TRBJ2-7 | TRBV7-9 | CASSALAGASYEQYF | TGTGCCAGCAGCGCCCTAGCGGGTGCTTCCTACGAGCAGTACTTC
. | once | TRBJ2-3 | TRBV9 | CASSAGFRESTDTQYF | TGTGCCAGCAGCGCTGGGTTTCGGGAGTCCACAGATACGCAGTATTTT
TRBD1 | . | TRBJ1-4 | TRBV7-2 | CASTYGQGSEKLFF | TGTGCCAGCACCTACGGACAGGGGTCGGAAAAACTGTTTTTT